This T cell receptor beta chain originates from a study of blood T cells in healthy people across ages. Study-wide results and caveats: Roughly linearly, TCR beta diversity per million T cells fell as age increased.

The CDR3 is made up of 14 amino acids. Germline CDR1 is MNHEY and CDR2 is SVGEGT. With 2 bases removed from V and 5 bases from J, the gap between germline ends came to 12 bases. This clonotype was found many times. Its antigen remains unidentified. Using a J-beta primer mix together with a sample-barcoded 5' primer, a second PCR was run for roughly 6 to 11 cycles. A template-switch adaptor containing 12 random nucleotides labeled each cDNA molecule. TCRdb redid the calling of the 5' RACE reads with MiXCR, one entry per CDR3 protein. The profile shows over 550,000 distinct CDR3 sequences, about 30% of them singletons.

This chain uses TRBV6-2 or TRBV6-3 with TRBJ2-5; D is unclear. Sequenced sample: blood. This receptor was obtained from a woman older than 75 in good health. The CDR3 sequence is CASSYRQYSETQYF. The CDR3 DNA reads TGTGCCAGCAGTTACCGGCAGTATTCCGAGACCCAGTACTTC.